Following are 32 T cell receptor beta chains from one sample sequenced in a study of OX40 agonist ivuxolimab in advanced cancers. Here immunoSEQ multiplex PCR was the method, and the copy in TCRdb shows in-frame clones only, minus some. Among 55,000 to 80,000 clones, roughly nine tenths were seen once, and the ten largest hold about 5%. The source was CD4+ or CD8+ T cells sorted from blood, collected in a trial of the OX40 agonist ivuxolimab. The receptors come from an adult with an advanced solid tumor such as melanoma, head and neck, liver or kidney cancer.

This rearrangement joins TRBV6-1 to TRBJ1-2; 7 bases are shared with TRBD1. In germline, CDR1 is MNHNS, CDR2 SASEGT. V was clipped by 7 bases and J by 8 bases; unmatched bases: 10. The CDR3 is made up of 13 amino acids. In nucleotides, the CDR3 is TGTGCCAGCACCTTAACAGGGGATCGAGGCTACACCTTC. Encoded protein: CASTLTGDRGYTF.

J is TRBJ2-7 and V is TRBV9, with 7 bases aligning to TRBD2. Germline V gene sequence: CDR1 SGDLS, CDR2 YYNGEE. The CDR3 contains 14 residues. V lost 0 bases, J lost 5 bases, and 5 bases stayed unmatched. Here the CDR3 DNA reads TGTGCCAGCAGCGTAGATGGTCGGGGGGACGAGCAGTACTTC. Protein sequence: CASSVDGRGDEQYF.

This clone showed up just once. This chain joins TRBV5-1 and TRBJ2-7; 7 bases fit TRBD1. Trimming removed 8 bases from V and 3 bases from J; junction bases left unmatched: 8. The CDR3 covers 13 residues. Per germline, CDR1 SGHRS and CDR2 YFSETQ. The DNA of the CDR3 is TGCGCCAGACCACAGGGGCCCCTCTACGAGCAGTACTTC. Residues: CARPQGPLYEQYF. The variable domain in full, with the rest retrieved from reference TRBV5-1 and TRBJ2-7, is KAGVTQTPRYLIKTRGQQVTLSCSPISGHRSVSWYQQTPGQGLQFLFEYFSETQRNKGNFPGRFSGRQFSNSRSEMNVSTLELGDSALYLCARPQGPLYEQYFGPGTRLTVT.

This chain joins TRBV29-1 and TRBJ2-1, with 9 positions matching TRBD2. V lost 1 base, J lost 0 bases, and 4 bases stayed unmatched. The CDR3 loop spans 16 amino acids. From germline, CDR1 is SQVTM and CDR2 ANQGSEA. As DNA, the CDR3 is TGCAGCGTTGAAGGGGGCGGGAGGGGCTCCTACAATGAGCAGTTCTTC. This translates into CSVEGGGRGSYNEQFF.

The chain employs TRBV7-8 and TRBJ1-1; D is uncertain. V was trimmed by 1 base and J by 6 bases, leaving 12 bases between them. The CDR3 loop spans 14 amino acids. CDR1 is SGHVS, CDR2 FQNEAQ, per germline. The CDR3 sequence is CASSLDVGSAEAFF. CDR3 sequence (DNA): TGTGCCAGCAGCTTAGATGTGGGATCGGCTGAAGCTTTCTTT. Variable domain in full (rest from reference TRBV7-8 and TRBJ1-1): GAGVSQSPRYKVAKRGQDVALRCDPISGHVSLFWYQQALGQGPEFLTYFQNEAQLDKSGLPSDRFFAERPEGSVSTLKIQRTQQEDSAVYLCASSLDVGSAEAFFGQGTRLTVV.

The rearrangement uses TRBV28 and TRBJ1-6; D remains unclear. Trimming stripped 7 bases from V and 2 bases from J, with 9 bases between. This CDR3 is built from 14 residues. CDR1 is MDHEN and CDR2 is SYDVKM in the germline V gene. CDR3 DNA: TGTGCCAGCATCACGCCAGCCTATAATTCACCCCTCCACTTT. Amino acids: CASITPAYNSPLHF.

The count of this clone is one. The V gene is TRBV5-5, the J gene TRBJ1-1; the D gene is possibly TRBD1 (5 bases). There are 15 residues in the CDR3. V was clipped by 4 bases and J by 3 bases, with 16 bases between them. CDR1 is SGHKS, CDR2 YYEKEE, per germline (reference sequence). The CDR3 sequence: CASSRGGAGDTEAFF. CDR3 sequence (DNA): TGTGCCAGCAGCCGAGGTGGGGCTGGGGACACTGAAGCTTTCTTT.

The chain links TRBV10-1 to TRBJ2-1, with TRBD1 matching 7 bases. V lost 10 bases and J lost 6; bases outside the gene matches: 9. CDR1 WNHNN and CDR2 SYGVQD come from the germline V gene (reference sequence). This CDR3 contains 13 residues. CDR3 sequence: CATSTGMGNEQFF. For the CDR3, the DNA is TGCGCCACCTCGACAGGGATGGGCAATGAGCAGTTCTTC.

This sequence joins TRBV5-4 and TRBJ1-2; D gene uncertain. The CDR3 loop spans 13 amino acids. Per germline, CDR1 SGHNT and CDR2 YYREEE (reference sequence). V was cut by 4 bases and J by 5 bases, with 12 bases left in between. The CDR3 is CASSPADGYGYTF. The CDR3 coding sequence is TGTGCCAGCAGCCCAGCCGACGGATATGGCTACACCTTC.

In regard to this clone: The junction differs from germline at one of its ends, possibly a read error. The chain is built from TRBV7-2 and TRBJ1-1; 11 nucleotides agree with TRBD1. Germline V gene data show CDR1 as SGHTA and CDR2 as FQGNSA. This CDR3 comprises 14 residues. The CDR3 DNA follows: TGTGCCAGCAGCTCGGGACAGGGGGAACGGGTGTCATCTTTT. Amino acids: CASSSGQGERVSSF.

CDR3 residues: CASSSPGLAHNEQFF. The DNA of the CDR3 is TGTGCCAGCAGCTCCCCGGGACTAGCCCACAATGAGCAGTTCTTC. V usage is TRBV7-2 and J usage is TRBJ2-1, with TRBD2 matching 9 bases. This CDR3 is 15 amino acids long. Germline CDR1 and CDR2: SGHTA and FQGNSA. The V gene end was trimmed by 4 bases and the J gene end by 5 bases; junction bases not matched to a gene: 6.

The rearrangement uses TRBV29-1 and TRBJ1-2; D is uncertain. The germline V gene has CDR1 SQVTM and CDR2 ANQGSEA. The CDR3 has 12 residues. V lost 3 bases and J lost 2, with 7 bases in between. Written as DNA, the CDR3 is TGCAGCGTTGACGGCAGGAACTATGGCTACACCTTC. Translating it yields CSVDGRNYGYTF.

The chain carries TRBV6-1 and TRBJ1-1; 7 bases align to TRBD1. CDR1 is MNHNS and CDR2 is SASEGT in the germline V gene. This CDR3 has 14 amino acids. V was clipped by 9 bases and J by 0 bases; unmatched bases: 7. In DNA form, the CDR3 reads TGTGCCAGTAGGGGACAGCGCCTGAACACTGAAGCTTTCTTT. Amino acid sequence: CASRGQRLNTEAFF.

The chain links TRBV30 to TRBJ1-2; D is unclear. This CDR3 spans 13 amino acids. Germline CDR1 GTSNPN, CDR2 SVGIG (reference sequence). Trimming pared 1 base from V and 2 bases from J, leaving 8 bases between. CDR3 loop: CAWSAERNYGYTF. In DNA, the CDR3 is TGTGCCTGGAGTGCCGAGCGCAACTATGGCTACACCTTC.

This clone has a handful of counts. The CDR3 bases are TGTGCCAGCAGCCCAAGGGCCGCCGGAGGCATCCAGCCCCAGCATTTT. It yields the protein CASSPRAAGGIQPQHF. The rearrangement uses TRBV7-8 and TRBJ1-5; D gene unclear. CDR1 is SGHVS, CDR2 FQNEAQ, per germline. V was shortened by 5 bases and J by 7 bases, with 21 bases between the two germline ends. This CDR3 comprises 16 residues.

V gene TRBV5-4 combines with J gene TRBJ2-3, with TRBD2 as a possible D gene (5 bases). Deletions cut 4 bases from V and 1 base from J, with 16 bases between. In germline, CDR1 is SGHNT, CDR2 YYREEE (reference sequence). The CDR3 is 16 residues long. CDR3 sequence: CASSIPLLGRTDTQYF. In DNA, the CDR3 is TGTGCCAGCAGCATACCTCTACTAGGGCGCACAGATACGCAGTATTTT.

The chain joins TRBV7-9 to TRBJ2-1; 10 bases match TRBD2. The CDR3 consists of 13 residues. Germline CDR1 SEHNR, CDR2 FQNEAQ (reference sequence). The V segment lost 5 bases and the J segment 9 bases; nucleotides outside the gene matches: 4. CDR3 sequence (DNA): TGTGCCAGCAGCACACTAGCGGGGATTGAGCAGTTCTTC. Encoded protein: CASSTLAGIEQFF. Combining the CDR3 with reference TRBV7-9 and TRBJ2-1 gives the whole variable domain DTGVSQNPRHKITKRGQNVTFRCDPISEHNRLYWYRQTLGQGPEFLTYFQNEAQLEKSRLLSDRFSAERPKGSFSTLEIQRTEQGDSAMYLCASSTLAGIEQFFGPGTRLTVL.

The rearrangement links TRBV18 to TRBJ1-6, with D hard to call. The CDR3 is made up of 17 amino acids. With 2 bases removed from V and 9 bases from J, the gap between germline ends came to 20 bases. The germline V gene encodes CDR1 KGHSH and CDR2 LQKENI. The CDR3: CASSPKFPHDSGSPLHF. CDR3 coding DNA: TGTGCCAGCTCACCAAAGTTCCCCCACGATTCGGGTTCACCCCTCCACTTT. Complete variable domain (other parts from reference TRBV18 and TRBJ1-6): NAGVMQNPRHLVRRRGQEARLRCSPMKGHSHVYWYRQLPEEGLKFMVYLQKENIIDESGMPKERFSAEFPKEGPSILRIQQVVRGDSAAYFCASSPKFPHDSGSPLHFGNGTRLTVT.

The chain couples TRBV30 to TRBJ2-7; 7 positions agree with TRBD2. Germline CDR1 is GTSNPN and CDR2 is SVGIG (reference sequence). The V gene end was trimmed by 3 bases and the J gene end by 5 bases; junction bases not matched to a gene: 13. CDR3 size: 15 residues. DNA for the CDR3: TGTGCCTGGAGCCCCCGGGGGGTCCTCCCGCACGAGCAGTACTTC. Translation gives CAWSPRGVLPHEQYF.

The V and J genes are TRBV7-2 and TRBJ2-3; 9 bases line up with TRBD2. Germline CDR1 reads SGHTA; CDR2 reads FQGNSA. The CDR3 is made up of 17 amino acids. V was clipped by 4 bases and J by 0 bases; unmatched bases: 8. For the CDR3, the DNA is TGTGCCAGCAGCTGGGGACTAGCAGCCACTAGCACAGATACGCAGTATTTT. It encodes CASSWGLAATSTDTQYF.

The rearrangement joins TRBV7-6 to TRBJ2-7; possibly TRBD1 for D (6 bases). The CDR3 totals 14 residues. Germline assignment: CDR1 SGHVS and CDR2 FNYEAQ. V shed 5 bases and J shed 6 bases, with 17 bases lying between them. CDR3 residues: CASSPNNRAGEQYF. As DNA, the CDR3 is TGTGCCAGCAGCCCCAACAACAGGGCGGGCGAGCAGTACTTC. Using reference TRBV7-6 and TRBJ2-7 for the parts outside the CDR3, the full variable domain is GAGVSQSPRYKVTKRGQDVALRCDPISGHVSLYWYRQALGQGPEFLTYFNYEAQQDKSGLPNDRFSAERPEGSISTLTIQRTEQRDSAMYRCASSPNNRAGEQYFGPGTRLTVT.

The chain carries TRBV7-9 and TRBJ1-3; a possible D gene is TRBD1 (6 bases). Germline lookup yields CDR1 SEHNR and CDR2 FQNEAQ (reference sequence). This CDR3 contains 15 residues. V was trimmed by 3 bases and J by 3 bases, leaving 12 bases between them. In DNA form, the CDR3 reads TGTGCCAGCAGCTTTGGGGGCCGTCTTGGAAACACCATATATTTT. Translated, it gives CASSFGGRLGNTIYF.

This chain joins TRBV18 and TRBJ2-5, with 9 bases fitting TRBD1. This CDR3 region has 14 residues. CDR1 KGHSH and CDR2 LQKENI come from the germline V gene. J was trimmed by 5 bases and V by 6 bases; bases with no gene match: 7. In DNA form, the CDR3 reads TGTGCCAGCTCCCTAGACAGGGGGGCGGAGACCCAGTACTTC. Translated: CASSLDRGAETQYF.

The V gene is TRBV21-1, the J gene TRBJ2-2; TRBD1, the table's D call, lacks a check against the DNA. TRBV21-1 is reported as a pseudogene. The CDR3 extends over 16 amino acids. In nucleotides, the CDR3 is TGTGCCAGCAACAGCCCACAGGGAACGAACACCGGGGAGCTGTTTTTT. The encoded protein is CASNSPQGTNTGELFF.

This chain links TRBV28 with TRBJ1-2, with D perhaps TRBD1 (5 bases). V lost 4 bases and J 8 bases, leaving 17 bases between the germline ends. The CDR3 extends over 14 amino acids. Germline CDR1 MDHEN, CDR2 SYDVKM. CDR3 DNA sequence: TGTGCCAGCAGTTCACCCGGCGACGGGGGGGGCTACACCTTC. Its protein product is CASSSPGDGGGYTF.

The V and J genes are TRBV7-6 and TRBJ1-3; a possible D gene is TRBD1 (6 bases). CDR3 size: 17 residues. V gave up 1 base and J gave up 4 bases, with 17 bases separating them. Per germline, CDR1 SGHVS and CDR2 FNYEAQ. The DNA of the CDR3 is TGTGCCAGCAGCTTAGTTCAGGGGACGCTAGCGGGAAACACCATATATTTT. It is translated as CASSLVQGTLAGNTIYF.

The chain joins TRBV18 to TRBJ1-5; no definite D call. This CDR3 comprises 13 residues. Germline V gene sequence: CDR1 KGHSH, CDR2 LQKENI. Trimming shortened V by 3 bases and J by 4 bases, and 7 bases separated the two germline ends. For the CDR3, the DNA is TGTGCCAGCTCACCCCAGGTAAATCAGCCCCAGCATTTT. Protein: CASSPQVNQPQHF.

This clone was found once. The V and J genes are TRBV4-2 and TRBJ2-1, with D possibly TRBD2 on 6 matching bases. There are 17 residues in the CDR3. V was shortened by 4 bases and J by 0 bases, with 16 bases between the two germline ends. Germline assignment: CDR1 LGHNA and CDR2 YNFKEQ. CDR3 sequence reads: CASSLLTGRDSYNEQFF. For the CDR3, the DNA is TGTGCCAGCAGCCTCCTAACTGGGCGGGACTCCTACAATGAGCAGTTCTTC.

This sequence joins TRBV30 and TRBJ1-5; the D gene is possibly TRBD1 (6 bases). V lost 0 bases and J lost 3, with 12 bases in between. CDR1 and CDR2 from the germline V gene are GTSNPN and SVGIG (reference sequence). The CDR3 consists of 15 residues. The CDR3 nucleotides are TGTGCCTGGAGTGTATATGACAGGCCCAATCAGCCCCAGCATTTT. Amino acid sequence: CAWSVYDRPNQPQHF.

Regarding this clone: A junction boundary mismatches the germline segment, possibly from a read error. The CDR3 loop reads CASRLAGQGMEQYF. Written as DNA, the CDR3 is TGTGCCAGCAGATTAGCGGGACAGGGCATGGAGCAGTACTTC. V is TRBV11-1 and J is TRBJ2-7, with D perhaps TRBD1 (9 bases). CDR1 is SGHAT, CDR2 FQDESV, per germline (reference sequence). This CDR3 spans 14 amino acids. The full variable domain, its missing parts supplied by reference TRBV11-1 and TRBJ2-7, is EAEVAQSPRYKITEKSQAVAFWCDPISGHATLYWYRQILGQGPELLVQFQDESVVDDSQLPKDRFSAERLKGVDSTLKIQPAELGDSAMYLCASRLAGQGMEQYFGPGTRLTVT.

V is TRBV6-5 and J is TRBJ2-5; D uncertain. V gave up 0 bases and J gave up 4 bases, with 12 bases separating them. The CDR3 runs to 15 residues. Looked up from germline, CDR1 is MNHEY and CDR2 is SVGAGI. Written as DNA, the CDR3 is TGTGCCAGCAGTTACTCGTCACCGGCACGAGAGACCCAGTACTTC. Its protein is CASSYSSPARETQYF.

The rearrangement uses TRBV2 and TRBJ2-5; D may correspond to TRBD1 or TRBD2 (5 bases each). Deletions cut 10 bases from V and 5 bases from J, with 17 bases between. Germline lookup yields CDR1 SNHLY and CDR2 FYNNEI. This CDR3 has 13 amino acids. CDR3 in DNA: TGTGCCATTCCGGACCCATGGGGGGAGACCCAGTACTTC. Amino acid sequence: CAIPDPWGETQYF.